This T cell receptor (beta chain) comes out of a study of blood T cell repertoires in COVID-19. As for the study in general: Sample material is recorded as cDNA or gDNA derived from T cells, B-cell-depleted T cells, or PBMCs.

In the authors' workflow: Nucleated cell counts were estimated from reference gene primer amplification. Libraries were prepared by immunoSEQ multiplex PCR; TCRdb keeps only in-frame clonotypes and omits some of them. That table gives V, J and clone size, and the DNA gave D and trimming. The repertoire holds about 53,000 clones, with just under 85% as singletons. Trimming shortened V by 5 bases and J by 3 bases, and 10 bases separated the two germline ends. Germline assignment: CDR1 SNHLY and CDR2 FYNNEI. There are 13 residues in the CDR3. The chain is built from TRBV2 and TRBJ2-5; weak D call: TRBD1 (5 bases). This clonotype was obtained from a human donor in a cohort sampled during active COVID-19. Sequencing was performed on peripheral blood. The CDR3: CASSPGIEETQYF. The CDR3 bases are TGTGCCAGCAGTCCAGGGATCGAAGAGACCCAGTACTTC. Full variable domain (rest looked up from reference TRBV2 and TRBJ2-5): EPEVTQTPSHQVTQMGQEVILRCVPISNHLYFYWYRQILGQKVEFLVSFYNNEISEKSEIFDDQFSVERPDGSNFTLKIRSTKLEDSAMYFCASSPGIEETQYFGPGTRLLVL.